This T cell receptor beta chain was sequenced during a study of T-cell reconstitution after alpha-beta-depleted transplantation in children. V trimming: 4 bases; J trimming: 4 bases; junction bases outside the gene matches: 6. The V gene's germline CDR1 is KGHDR and CDR2 SFDVKD. This CDR3 contains 16 residues. Preparation of the TCRbeta library involved a method that used unique molecular identifiers. One entry per CDR3 protein, called by TCRdb with MiXCR from the PCR reads. The table shows about 610,000 distinct CDR3 sequences, with about a quarter occurring only once. Overall study results and limits: When one year had passed after transplant, most T-cell counts and diversity came from newly produced T cells. Several hundred expanded graft clones reportedly supplied alpha-beta T cells about two months after transplant.

This clonotype was picked up a small number of times. The target antigen is unknown. This material consisted of PBMCs, taken before TCRalphabeta/CD19-depleted stem cell transplant. The chain joins TRBV24-1 to TRBJ2-1, with 10 bases lining up with TRBD2. This clonotype originated in a boy under three years old with Wiskott-Aldrich syndrome, due to receive a stem cell transplant. The CDR3 loop reads CATSDLAGVGYNEQFF. DNA for the CDR3: TGTGCCACCAGTGACCTAGCGGGAGTAGGATACAATGAGCAGTTCTTC.